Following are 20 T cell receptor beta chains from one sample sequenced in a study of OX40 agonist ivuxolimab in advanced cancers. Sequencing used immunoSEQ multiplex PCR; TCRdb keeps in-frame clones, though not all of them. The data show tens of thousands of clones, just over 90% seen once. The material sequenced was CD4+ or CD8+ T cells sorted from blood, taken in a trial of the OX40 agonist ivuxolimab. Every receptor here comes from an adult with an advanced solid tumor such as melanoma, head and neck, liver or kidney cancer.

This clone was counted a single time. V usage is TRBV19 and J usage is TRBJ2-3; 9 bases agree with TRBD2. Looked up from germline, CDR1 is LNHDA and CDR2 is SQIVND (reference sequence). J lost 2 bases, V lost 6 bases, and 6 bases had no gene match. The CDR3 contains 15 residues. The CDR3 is CASSGGGGFTDTQYF. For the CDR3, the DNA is TGTGCCAGTAGCGGCGGGGGGGGCTTCACAGATACGCAGTATTTT.

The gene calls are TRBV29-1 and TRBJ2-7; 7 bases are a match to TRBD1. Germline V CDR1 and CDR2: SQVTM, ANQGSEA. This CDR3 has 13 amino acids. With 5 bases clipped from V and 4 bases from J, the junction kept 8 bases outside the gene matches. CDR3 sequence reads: CSVSRDRKYEQYF. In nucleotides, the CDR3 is TGCAGCGTTTCGAGGGACAGAAAATACGAGCAGTACTTC.

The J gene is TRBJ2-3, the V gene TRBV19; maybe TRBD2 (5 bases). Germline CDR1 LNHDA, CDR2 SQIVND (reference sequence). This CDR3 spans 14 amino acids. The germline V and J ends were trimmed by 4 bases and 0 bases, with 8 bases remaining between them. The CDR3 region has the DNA TGTGCCAGTAGTACGGGGAGTAGCACAGATACGCAGTATTTT. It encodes CASSTGSSTDTQYF.

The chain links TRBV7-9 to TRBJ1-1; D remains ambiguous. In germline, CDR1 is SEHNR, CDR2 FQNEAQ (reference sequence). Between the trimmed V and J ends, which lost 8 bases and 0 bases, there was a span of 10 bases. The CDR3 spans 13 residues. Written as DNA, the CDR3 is TGTGCCAGCGGAGGGAACTTGAACACTGAAGCTTTCTTT. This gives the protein CASGGNLNTEAFF.

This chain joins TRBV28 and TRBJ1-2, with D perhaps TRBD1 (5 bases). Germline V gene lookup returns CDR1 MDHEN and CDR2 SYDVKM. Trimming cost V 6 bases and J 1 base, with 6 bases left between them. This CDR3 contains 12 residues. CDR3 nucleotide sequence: TGTGCCAGCAGGGACAATAACTATGGCTACACCTTC. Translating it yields CASRDNNYGYTF.

The CDR3 spells CASSVEWASEKLFF. CDR3 DNA: TGTGCCAGCAGTGTGGAGTGGGCTAGCGAAAAACTGTTTTTT. This sequence joins TRBV6-5 and TRBJ1-4; D unresolved. V was cut by 5 bases and J by 8 bases, with 15 bases left in between. Germline CDR1 MNHEY, CDR2 SVGAGI. The CDR3 runs 14 residues.

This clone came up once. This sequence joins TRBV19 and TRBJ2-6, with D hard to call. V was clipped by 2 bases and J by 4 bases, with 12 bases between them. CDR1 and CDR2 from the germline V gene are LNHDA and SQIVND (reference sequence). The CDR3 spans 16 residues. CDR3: CASSISGGGGANVLTF. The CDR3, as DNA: TGTGCCAGTAGTATATCTGGCGGTGGAGGGGCCAACGTCCTGACTTTC.

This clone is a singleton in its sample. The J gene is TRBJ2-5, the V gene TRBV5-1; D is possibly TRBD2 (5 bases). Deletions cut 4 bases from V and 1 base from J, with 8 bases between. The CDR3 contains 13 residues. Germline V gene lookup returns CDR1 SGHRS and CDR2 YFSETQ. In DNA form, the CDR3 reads TGCGCCAGCAGCGGAAGCGGCCAAGAGACCCAGTACTTC. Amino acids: CASSGSGQETQYF.

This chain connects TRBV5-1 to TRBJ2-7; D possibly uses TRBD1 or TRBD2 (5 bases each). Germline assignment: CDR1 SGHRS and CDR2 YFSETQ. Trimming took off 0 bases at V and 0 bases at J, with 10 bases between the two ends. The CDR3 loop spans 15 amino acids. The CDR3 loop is CASSLVAGSSYEQYF. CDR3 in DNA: TGCGCCAGCAGCTTGGTAGCAGGGAGCTCCTACGAGCAGTACTTC.

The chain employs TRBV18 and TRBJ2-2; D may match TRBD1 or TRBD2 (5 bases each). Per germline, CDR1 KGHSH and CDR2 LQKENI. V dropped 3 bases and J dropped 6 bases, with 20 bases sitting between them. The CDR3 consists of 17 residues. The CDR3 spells CASSPYQPRGTSGELFF. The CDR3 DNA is TGTGCCAGCTCACCCTATCAACCCCGAGGGACGTCCGGGGAGCTGTTTTTT.

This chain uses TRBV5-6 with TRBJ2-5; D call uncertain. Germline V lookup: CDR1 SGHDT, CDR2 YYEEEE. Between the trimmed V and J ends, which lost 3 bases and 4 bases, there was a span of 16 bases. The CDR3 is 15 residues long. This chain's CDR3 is CASSSRHLTIETQYF. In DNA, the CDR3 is TGTGCCAGCAGCTCGAGACACCTCACTATAGAGACCCAGTACTTC.

CDR3 sequence reads: CASSQREPQDTQYF. The CDR3 DNA follows: TGTGCCAGCAGCCAGCGGGAGCCCCAAGATACGCAGTATTTT. V gene TRBV7-8 combines with J gene TRBJ2-3; TRBD2 matches 8 bases. The CDR3 is 14 amino acids. After removal of 5 bases from V and 5 bases from J, the junction contained 6 bases not matched to a gene. Germline CDR1 is SGHVS and CDR2 is FQNEAQ.

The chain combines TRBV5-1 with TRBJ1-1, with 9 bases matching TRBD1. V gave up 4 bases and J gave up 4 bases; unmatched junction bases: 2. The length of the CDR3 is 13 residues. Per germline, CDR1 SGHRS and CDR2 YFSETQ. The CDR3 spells CASSGTGSTEAFF. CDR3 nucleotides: TGCGCCAGCAGCGGGACAGGGTCCACTGAAGCTTTCTTT.

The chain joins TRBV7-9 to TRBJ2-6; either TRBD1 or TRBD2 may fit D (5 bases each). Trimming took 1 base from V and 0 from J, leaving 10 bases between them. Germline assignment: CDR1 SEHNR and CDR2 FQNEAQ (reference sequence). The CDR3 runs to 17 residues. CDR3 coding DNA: TGTGCCAGCAGCTTAGGGGACGGGCTCTCTGGGGCCAACGTCCTGACTTTC. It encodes CASSLGDGLSGANVLTF.

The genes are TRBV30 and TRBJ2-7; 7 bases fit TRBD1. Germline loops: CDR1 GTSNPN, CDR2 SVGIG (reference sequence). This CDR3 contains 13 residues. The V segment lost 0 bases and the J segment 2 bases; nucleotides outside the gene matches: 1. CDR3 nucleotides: TGTGCCTGGAGTGTCCAGGGGGCCTACGAGCAGTACTTC. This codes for CAWSVQGAYEQYF.

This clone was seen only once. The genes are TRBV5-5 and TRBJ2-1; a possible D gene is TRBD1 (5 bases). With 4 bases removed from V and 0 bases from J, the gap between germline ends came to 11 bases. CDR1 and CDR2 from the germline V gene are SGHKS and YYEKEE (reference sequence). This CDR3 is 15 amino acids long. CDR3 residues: CASSRDSSSYNEQFF. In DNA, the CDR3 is TGTGCCAGCAGCCGCGACAGTAGCTCCTACAATGAGCAGTTCTTC. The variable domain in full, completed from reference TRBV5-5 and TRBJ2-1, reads DAGVTQSPTHLIKTRGQQVTLRCSPISGHKSVSWYQQVLGQGPQFIFQYYEKEERGRGNFPDRFSARQFPNYSSELNVNALLLGDSALYLCASSRDSSSYNEQFFGPGTRLTVL.

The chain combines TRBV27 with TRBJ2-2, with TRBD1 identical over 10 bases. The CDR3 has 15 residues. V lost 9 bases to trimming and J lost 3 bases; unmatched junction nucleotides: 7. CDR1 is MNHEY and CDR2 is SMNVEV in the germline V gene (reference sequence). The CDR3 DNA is TGTGCCAGGTCCGGGACAGGGGCGTACACCGGGGAGCTGTTTTTT. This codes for CARSGTGAYTGELFF.

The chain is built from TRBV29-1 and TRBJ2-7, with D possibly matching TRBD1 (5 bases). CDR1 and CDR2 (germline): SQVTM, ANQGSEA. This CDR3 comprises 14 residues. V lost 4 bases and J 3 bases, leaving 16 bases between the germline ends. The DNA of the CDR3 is TGCAGCGTTGTGGTCCAGGGATCAATCTACGAGCAGTACTTC. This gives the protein CSVVVQGSIYEQYF.

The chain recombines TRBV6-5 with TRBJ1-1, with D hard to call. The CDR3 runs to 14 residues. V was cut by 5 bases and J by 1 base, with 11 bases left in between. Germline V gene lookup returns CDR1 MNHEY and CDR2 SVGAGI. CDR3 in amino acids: CASSLLHPNTEAFF. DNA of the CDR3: TGTGCCAGCAGTCTGTTACATCCGAACACTGAAGCTTTCTTT.

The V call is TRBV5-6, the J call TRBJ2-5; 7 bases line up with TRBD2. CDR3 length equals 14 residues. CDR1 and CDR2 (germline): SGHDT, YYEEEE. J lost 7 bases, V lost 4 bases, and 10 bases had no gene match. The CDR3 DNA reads TGTGCCAGCAGCCGGAGGACACCGGGAGGGACCCAGTACTTC. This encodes CASSRRTPGGTQYF.